These 27 T cell receptor beta chains share one sample of origin, sequenced in a study of T cell responses to AZD1222 COVID-19 vaccine. Assay used: immunoSEQ multiplex PCR; TCRdb lists only in-frame clones, some missing. The sample includes roughly 150,000 clones, about 93% of them seen just once. Material: peripheral blood, obtained on day 0 of AZD1222 vaccination. All receptors derive from an adult in good health.

The CDR3 loop reads CASKERDSYEQYF. The CDR3 bases are TGCGCCAGCAAGGAGCGGGATTCCTACGAGCAGTACTTC. J is TRBJ2-7 and V is TRBV5-1; 7 positions agree with TRBD2. The junction had 4 bases not matched to a gene; V was cut back by 6 bases and J by 1 base. Germline loops: CDR1 SGHRS, CDR2 YFSETQ. CDR3 length: 13 residues.

The count of this clone is one. This chain uses TRBV5-1 with TRBJ2-1, with TRBD2 matching over 9 bases. The V gene's germline CDR1 is SGHRS and CDR2 YFSETQ. Trimming took 0 bases from V and 4 from J; bases not matched to a gene: 5. The CDR3 is 16 amino acids. The CDR3: CASSLASLAGYNEQFF. The CDR3 region has the DNA TGCGCCAGCAGCTTGGCCAGTCTAGCGGGATACAATGAGCAGTTCTTC.

V usage is TRBV7-2 and J usage is TRBJ2-1, with 11 bases aligning to TRBD1. With 4 bases clipped from V and 8 bases from J, the junction kept 10 bases outside the gene matches. Germline CDR1 is SGHTA and CDR2 is FQGNSA. CDR3 size: 16 residues. The CDR3 spells CASSSKRTGGADEQFF. In DNA, the CDR3 is TGTGCCAGCAGCTCCAAAAGGACAGGGGGCGCGGATGAGCAGTTCTTC.

The chain employs TRBV29-1 and TRBJ1-1; no definite D call. CDR1 and CDR2 (germline): SQVTM, ANQGSEA. V was clipped by 4 bases and J by 5 bases, with 8 bases between them. The CDR3 covers 11 residues. CDR3 amino acids: CSVGRETEAFF. The CDR3 DNA reads as TGCAGCGTTGGAAGGGAAACTGAAGCTTTCTTT. Full variable domain (missing parts from reference TRBV29-1 and TRBJ1-1): SAVISQKPSRDICQRGTSLTIQCQVDSQVTMMFWYRQQPGQSLTLIATANQGSEATYESGFVIDKFPISRPNLTFSTLTVSNMSPEDSSIYLCSVGRETEAFFGQGTRLTVV.

The chain carries TRBV7-9 and TRBJ2-1, with 10 positions matching TRBD2. Germline V gene data show CDR1 as SEHNR and CDR2 as FQNEAQ (reference sequence). Trimming took 4 bases from V and 5 from J; bases not matched to a gene: 5. The CDR3 length is 15 residues. The CDR3: CASSSSGRGDNEQFF. As DNA, the CDR3 is TGTGCCAGCAGCTCTAGCGGGAGAGGCGACAATGAGCAGTTCTTC.

The gene calls are TRBV5-4 and TRBJ2-1; 8 bases align to TRBD1. CDR1 and CDR2 (germline): SGHNT, YYREEE (reference sequence). Losses at the gene ends were 2 bases for V and 2 bases for J; bases not matched to a gene: 3. This CDR3 contains 15 residues. CDR3 DNA sequence: TGTGCCAGCAGCTTTGGACAGGGACCCTACAATGAGCAGTTCTTC. It codes for CASSFGQGPYNEQFF.

This clone was counted a single time. The rearrangement joins TRBV20-1 to TRBJ1-2, with D perhaps matching TRBD1 (6 bases). CDR3 size: 14 residues. Trimming took off 3 bases at V and 6 bases at J, with 17 bases between the two ends. The V gene's germline CDR1 is DFQATT and CDR2 SNEGSKA (reference sequence). Here the CDR3 DNA reads TGCAGTGCTAGTCGTCAGGGGAAAGGGGATGGCTACACCTTC. Translating gives CSASRQGKGDGYTF.

The chain employs TRBV10-1 and TRBJ2-3; D uncertain. Germline assignment: CDR1 WNHNN and CDR2 SYGVQD (reference sequence). The V and J ends lost 3 bases and 2 bases respectively, with 3 bases between them. The CDR3 has 12 amino acids. This CDR3 is CASSDDTDTQYF. DNA of the CDR3: TGCGCCAGCAGTGATGACACAGATACGCAGTATTTT.

The chain couples TRBV29-1 to TRBJ2-5; possible D gene TRBD1, 5 bases. This CDR3 comprises 17 residues. The germline V and J ends were trimmed by 4 bases and 4 bases, with 25 bases remaining between them. The germline V gene has CDR1 SQVTM and CDR2 ANQGSEA. The CDR3 bases are TGCAGCGTTGCCCCTTTGGCAGGGTTCGATTTGGGAGAGACCCAGTACTTC. It codes for CSVAPLAGFDLGETQYF. Based on the CDR3 plus reference TRBV29-1 and TRBJ2-5, the full variable domain is SAVISQKPSRDICQRGTSLTIQCQVDSQVTMMFWYRQQPGQSLTLIATANQGSEATYESGFVIDKFPISRPNLTFSTLTVSNMSPEDSSIYLCSVAPLAGFDLGETQYFGPGTRLLVL.

The chain recombines TRBV30 with TRBJ1-2; 7 bases are shared with TRBD1. After removal of 0 bases from V and 2 bases from J, the junction contained 6 bases not matched to a gene. From germline, CDR1 is GTSNPN and CDR2 SVGIG (reference sequence). This CDR3 region has 15 residues. The CDR3, as DNA: TGTGCCTGGAGTGTCCTTCCGGGACAGAACTATGGCTACACCTTC. It codes for CAWSVLPGQNYGYTF.

The chain's CDR3 is CAWNSDGGQFF. For the CDR3, the DNA is TGTGCCTGGAATAGCGACGGGGGGCAGTTCTTC. This chain joins TRBV30 and TRBJ2-1, with D maybe TRBD2 (6 bases). The germline V and J ends were trimmed by 4 bases and 12 bases, with 13 bases remaining between them. The length of the CDR3 is 11 residues. From germline, CDR1 is GTSNPN and CDR2 SVGIG (reference sequence).

The V gene is TRBV6-1, the J gene TRBJ2-7; a possible D gene is TRBD1 (5 bases). CDR3 length equals 13 residues. The ends were cut back, 3 bases at V and 1 base at J, with 7 bases in the middle. Looked up from germline, CDR1 is MNHNS and CDR2 is SASEGT. DNA for the CDR3: TGTGCCAGCAGTGAGGCAGGGTCCTACGAGCAGTACTTC. Its translation: CASSEAGSYEQYF.

The chain links TRBV19 to TRBJ1-5, with D unresolved. V shed 3 bases and J shed 3 bases, with 9 bases lying between them. This CDR3 contains 14 residues. Germline assignment: CDR1 LNHDA and CDR2 SQIVND (reference sequence). The CDR3 region is CASSMKEPNQPQHF. The CDR3 coding sequence is TGTGCCAGTAGTATGAAAGAGCCCAATCAGCCCCAGCATTTT.

V usage is TRBV5-1 and J usage is TRBJ1-2; the match to TRBD1 covers 7 bases. The CDR3 is 15 amino acids. Germline CDR1 and CDR2: SGHRS and YFSETQ. Trimming removed 0 bases from V and 3 bases from J; junction bases left unmatched: 5. CDR3 sequence: CASSLEGGRDYGYTF. In DNA form, the CDR3 reads TGCGCCAGCAGCTTGGAAGGGGGCAGAGACTATGGCTACACCTTC.

The chain recombines TRBV29-1 with TRBJ1-3; D gene ambiguous. The CDR3 extends over 14 amino acids. Germline lookup yields CDR1 SQVTM and CDR2 ANQGSEA. V was shortened by 6 bases and J by 0 bases, with 12 bases between the two germline ends. CDR3 sequence (DNA): TGCAGCGTCGCCTCTCACGACTCTGGAAACACCATATATTTT. Protein sequence: CSVASHDSGNTIYF.

V usage is TRBV5-4 and J usage is TRBJ2-5; D remains unclear. The CDR3 has 13 amino acids. Germline values: CDR1 SGHNT, CDR2 YYREEE (reference sequence). With 1 base removed from V and 2 bases from J, the gap between germline ends came to 6 bases. CDR3 nucleotide sequence: TGTGCCAGCAGCTTGACACAACAAGAGACCCAGTACTTC. This translates into CASSLTQQETQYF.

The CDR3 loop reads CASSKGVGVSHEQYF. The CDR3 DNA reads as TGTGCCAGCAGCAAAGGGGTAGGGGTGTCCCACGAGCAGTACTTC. The gene calls are TRBV21-1 and TRBJ2-7; the table's D call of TRBD1 was not tested on the DNA. TRBV21-1 is a pseudogene locus. The CDR3 is made up of 15 amino acids.

V is TRBV27 and J is TRBJ2-7, with 7 bases fitting TRBD1. The CDR3 sequence is 14 residues long. Per germline, CDR1 MNHEY and CDR2 SMNVEV (reference sequence). Trimming took 5 bases from V and 3 from J; bases not matched to a gene: 7. The CDR3 nucleotides are TGTGCCAGCAGTAGGGGGCTAAAAAGCTACGAGCAGTACTTC. Amino acids: CASSRGLKSYEQYF.

The chain couples TRBV14 to TRBJ1-4; 7 positions agree with TRBD1. After removal of 0 bases from V and 5 bases from J, the junction contained 3 bases not matched to a gene. The CDR3 is 15 amino acids. Germline lookup yields CDR1 SGHDN and CDR2 FVKESK. DNA of the CDR3: TGTGCCAGCAGCCAAGACAGGGGGAAGAATGAAAAACTGTTTTTT. Protein product: CASSQDRGKNEKLFF.

The chain couples TRBV6-6 to TRBJ1-5; D perhaps matches TRBD1 (5 bases). Germline-derived CDR1 and CDR2 are MNHNY and SVGAGI (reference sequence). The length of the CDR3 is 14 residues. The V gene lost 6 bases and the J gene lost 6 bases, with 15 bases spanning the gap. The CDR3 DNA reads as TGTGCCAGCAGGGCCCAGGGAAGAGCTCAGCCCCAGCATTTT. Translated, it gives CASRAQGRAQPQHF.

The rearrangement joins TRBV6-5 to TRBJ2-5; 7 nucleotides align to TRBD1. The CDR3 sequence is 14 residues long. The V and J ends lost 6 bases and 6 bases, in that order; junction bases with no gene match: 10. Germline lookup yields CDR1 MNHEY and CDR2 SVGAGI. CDR3 bases: TGTGCCAGCAGCCTGGACAGGCCCCAGCAGACCCAGTACTTC. It specifies CASSLDRPQQTQYF.

The gene calls are TRBV5-1 and TRBJ2-5, with no clear D. This CDR3 has 13 residues. Trimming shortened V by 1 base and J by 2 bases, and 6 bases separated the two germline ends. Germline V lookup: CDR1 SGHRS, CDR2 YFSETQ. For the CDR3, the DNA is TGCGCCAGCAGCTTGAACCGGCAAGAGACCCAGTACTTC. Translated, it gives CASSLNRQETQYF.

This clone has only one observation. The chain couples TRBV6-5 to TRBJ2-7; 8 bases agree with TRBD2. V dropped 7 bases and J dropped 4; count of bases not matched to a gene: 12. The germline V gene has CDR1 MNHEY and CDR2 SVGAGI. CDR3 length equals 15 residues. The CDR3 nucleotides are TGTGCCAGCATGGGTGACGGGAGGGCCGGGTACGAGCAGTACTTC. It translates to CASMGDGRAGYEQYF.

The genes are TRBV2 and TRBJ1-1; possibly TRBD1 for D (6 bases). The CDR3 has 13 amino acids. V lost 7 bases, J lost 1 base, and 10 bases lay in between. Germline V lookup: CDR1 SNHLY, CDR2 FYNNEI. This CDR3 reads CASTKDRNTEAFF. In nucleotides, the CDR3 is TGTGCCAGCACCAAGGACAGGAACACTGAAGCTTTCTTT.

This sequence joins TRBV28 and TRBJ1-3; no clear D. CDR3 length equals 15 residues. V lost 4 bases, J lost 0 bases, and 10 bases lay in between. Looked up from germline, CDR1 is MDHEN and CDR2 is SYDVKM. CDR3 bases: TGTGCCAGCAGTTCCCCGGACGGCTCTGGAAACACCATATATTTT. Its protein product is CASSSPDGSGNTIYF.

The V and J genes are TRBV3-1 (or the pseudogene TRBV3-2) and TRBJ1-1; D gene ambiguous. V was trimmed by 3 bases and J by 8 bases, leaving 13 bases between them. Germline CDR1 is LGHDT and CDR2 is YNNKEL (reference sequence). The CDR3 extends over 13 amino acids. The chain's CDR3 is CASSHAGLKEAFF. Written as DNA, the CDR3 is TGTGCCAGCAGCCACGCTGGACTGAAAGAAGCTTTCTTT.

This clone appeared once. The V call is TRBV27, the J call TRBJ2-1; 7 nucleotides match TRBD2. V was clipped by 3 bases and J by 3 bases; unmatched bases: 8. Germline V gives CDR1 MNHEY, CDR2 SMNVEV (reference sequence). CDR3 length: 16 amino acids. The CDR3: CASSLGLAELYNEQFF. Here the CDR3 DNA reads TGTGCCAGCAGTTTGGGTCTAGCGGAACTCTACAATGAGCAGTTCTTC.